This TCR beta chain stems from a study of cytomegalovirus exposure and HLA in healthy donors. The PCR used 60 Vbeta and 13 Jbeta primers. Here immunoSEQ multiplex PCR was the method, and the copy in TCRdb shows in-frame clones only, minus some. The sample yields 150,000 to 200,000 clones, around four fifths seen once. Trimming took off 0 bases at V and 0 bases at J, with 12 bases between the two ends. The CDR3 is 18 amino acids. Germline values: CDR1 LNHDA, CDR2 SQIVND (reference sequence). This TCR was sampled from a man in his forties or fifties in good health and CMV-seropositive. Material for sequencing was PBMCs. This chain links TRBV19 with TRBJ2-6; D unresolved. CDR3 loop: CASSIDRLLSSGANVLTF. In DNA form, the CDR3 reads TGTGCCAGTAGTATAGACCGCCTACTGAGCTCTGGGGCCAACGTCCTGACTTTC.